This T cell receptor beta chain was recorded in a study of radiation and T cells in renal cell carcinoma. Broader study findings: Top tumor clonotypes rose in blood 2 weeks post-radiation, then contracted. Pretreatment tumor biopsies were lacking, so baseline clonotypes are unknown.

This clone showed up just once. Its antigen is as yet unknown. As for time point: baseline pretreatment blood. Documented treatment: 15 Gy SBRT to primary tumor, nephrectomy 4 weeks later. Serial blood draws occurred at baseline and 2 and 4 weeks post-SBRT. Clear cell pathology was present in this patient's renal cell carcinoma. The data were produced by immunoSEQ multiplex PCR, yet TCRdb's version contains in-frame clones alone and is incomplete. The sample has around 160,000 clones; about 88% are singletons. Germline loops: CDR1 GTSNPN, CDR2 SVGIG (reference sequence). The CDR3 totals 14 residues. Trimming stripped 4 bases from V and 3 bases from J, with 12 bases between.

This specimen was blood, taken from a patient whose treatment included radiotherapy and nephrectomy. The chain links TRBV30 to TRBJ2-2, with D maybe TRBD2 (6 bases). This TCR was sampled from a woman in her seventies with renal cell carcinoma. The chain's CDR3 is CAWISVADTGELFF. In nucleotides, the CDR3 is TGTGCCTGGATTTCGGTAGCGGACACCGGGGAGCTGTTTTTT.